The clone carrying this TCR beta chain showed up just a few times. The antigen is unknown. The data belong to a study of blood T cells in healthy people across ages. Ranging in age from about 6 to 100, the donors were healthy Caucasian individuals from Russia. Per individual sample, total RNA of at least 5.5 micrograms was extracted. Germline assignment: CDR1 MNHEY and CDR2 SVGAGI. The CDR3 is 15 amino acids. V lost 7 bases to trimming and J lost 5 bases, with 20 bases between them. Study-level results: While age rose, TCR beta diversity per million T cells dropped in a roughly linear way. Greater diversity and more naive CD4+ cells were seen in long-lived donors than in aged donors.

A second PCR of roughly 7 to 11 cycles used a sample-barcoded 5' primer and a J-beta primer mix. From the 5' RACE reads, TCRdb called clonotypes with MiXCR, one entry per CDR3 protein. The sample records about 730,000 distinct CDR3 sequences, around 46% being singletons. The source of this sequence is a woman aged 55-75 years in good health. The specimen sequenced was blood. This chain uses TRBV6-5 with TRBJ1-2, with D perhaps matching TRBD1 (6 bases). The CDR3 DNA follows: TGTGCCAGCAAGGAAGCGGGCAGGGGATTGTATGGCTACACCTTC. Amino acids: CASKEAGRGLYGYTF.